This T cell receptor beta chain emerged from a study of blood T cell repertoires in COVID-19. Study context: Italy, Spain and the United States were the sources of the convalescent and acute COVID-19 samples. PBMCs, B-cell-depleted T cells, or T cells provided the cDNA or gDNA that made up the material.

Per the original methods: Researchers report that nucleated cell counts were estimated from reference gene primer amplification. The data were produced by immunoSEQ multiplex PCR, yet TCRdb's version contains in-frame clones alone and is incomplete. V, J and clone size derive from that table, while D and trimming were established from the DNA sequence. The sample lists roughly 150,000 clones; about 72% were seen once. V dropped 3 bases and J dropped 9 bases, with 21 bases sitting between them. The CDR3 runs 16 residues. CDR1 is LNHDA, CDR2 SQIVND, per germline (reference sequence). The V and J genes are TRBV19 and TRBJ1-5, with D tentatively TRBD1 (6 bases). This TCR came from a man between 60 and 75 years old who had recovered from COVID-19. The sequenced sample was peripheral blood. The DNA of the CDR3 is TGTGCCAGTAGTATCCCGACAGGTGGCAGAGGGTGGCCCCAGCATTTT. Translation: CASSIPTGGRGWPQHF.